These 29 T cell receptor beta chains originate from one sample sequenced in a study of control samples from healthy donors and cancer patients. Repertoires were generated with immunoSEQ multiplex PCR, while TCRdb's copy carries only in-frame clones and drops some. The sample lists over 80,000 clones; around 92% were seen once. What was sequenced was blood. The receptors originated from a man younger than 45 in good health.

The J gene is TRBJ2-1, the V gene TRBV21-1; the DNA was not compared with TRBD2, the D call given in the table. TRBV21-1 is marked as a pseudogene. The CDR3 length is 16 residues. The CDR3 here is CASSNGGEAGGCEQFF. In DNA form, the CDR3 reads TGTGCCAGCAGCAATGGCGGCGAGGCGGGAGGTTGTGAGCAGTTCTTC.

V usage is TRBV18 and J usage is TRBJ2-2; the D is unclear. Germline-derived CDR1 and CDR2 are KGHSH and LQKENI. The CDR3 sequence is 11 residues long. V lost 6 bases, J lost 4 bases, and 3 bases lay in between. CDR3 sequence: CASSVTGELFF. CDR3 in DNA: TGTGCCAGCTCGGTCACCGGGGAGCTGTTTTTT. Supplemented by reference TRBV18 and TRBJ2-2, the full variable domain reads NAGVMQNPRHLVRRRGQEARLRCSPMKGHSHVYWYRQLPEEGLKFMVYLQKENIIDESGMPKERFSAEFPKEGPSILRIQQVVRGDSAAYFCASSVTGELFFGEGSRLTVL.

This chain connects TRBV2 to TRBJ1-2; TRBD1 matches 9 bases. Germline CDR1 SNHLY, CDR2 FYNNEI. The CDR3 length is 13 residues. V dropped 7 bases and J dropped 10; count of bases not matched to a gene: 10. The CDR3 protein is CASKDRGAFYYTF. As DNA, the CDR3 is TGTGCCAGCAAAGACAGGGGGGCTTTTTACTACACCTTC. Together with reference TRBV2 and TRBJ1-2, the CDR3 gives the full variable domain: EPEVTQTPSHQVTQMGQEVILRCVPISNHLYFYWYRQILGQKVEFLVSFYNNEISEKSEIFDDQFSVERPDGSNFTLKIRSTKLEDSAMYFCASKDRGAFYYTFGSGTRLTVV.

The CDR3 sequence: CASSFTGTGGTYNEQFF. The CDR3 DNA sequence: TGCGCCAGCAGCTTCACCGGGACAGGGGGCACCTACAATGAGCAGTTCTTC. The chain recombines TRBV5-1 with TRBJ2-1; 12 bases fit TRBD1. The CDR3 runs to 17 residues. The J segment lost 2 bases and the V segment lost 2 bases, leaving 5 bases of the junction unmatched. Per the germline V gene, CDR1 is SGHRS and CDR2 is YFSETQ.

The J gene is TRBJ2-2, the V gene TRBV7-2; D remains unclear. The V gene's germline CDR1 is SGHTA and CDR2 FQGNSA. The germline V and J ends were trimmed by 4 bases and 3 bases, with 21 bases remaining between them. The length of the CDR3 is 18 residues. The CDR3 loop is CASSYDTGRPEDTGELFF. CDR3 in DNA: TGTGCCAGCAGCTACGATACCGGGCGGCCCGAAGACACCGGGGAGCTGTTTTTT.

This chain joins TRBV28 and TRBJ2-4; D uncertain. Germline-derived CDR1 and CDR2 are MDHEN and SYDVKM. The CDR3 is made up of 15 amino acids. With 6 bases removed from V and 0 bases from J, the gap between germline ends came to 12 bases. CDR3 amino acids: CASSQGQLAKNIQYF. For the CDR3, the DNA is TGTGCCAGCAGCCAAGGGCAATTAGCCAAAAACATTCAGTACTTC. Drawing the rest from reference TRBV28 and TRBJ2-4, the complete variable domain is DVKVTQSSRYLVKRTGEKVFLECVQDMDHENMFWYRQDPGLGLRLIYFSYDVKMKEKGDIPEGYSVSREKKERFSLILESASTNQTSMYLCASSQGQLAKNIQYFGAGTRLSVL.

The gene calls are TRBV6-5 and TRBJ1-3, with D tentatively TRBD1 (5 bases). The CDR3 extends over 16 amino acids. Trimming took off 0 bases at V and 0 bases at J, with 9 bases between the two ends. Germline CDR1 reads MNHEY; CDR2 reads SVGAGI. The CDR3 DNA is TGTGCCAGCAGTTACTCGTCCAGGGCCTCTGGAAACACCATATATTTT. It specifies CASSYSSRASGNTIYF.

The V call is TRBV19, the J call TRBJ1-5; tentative D call: TRBD1 (5 bases). This CDR3 spans 17 amino acids. The germline CDR1 and CDR2 sequences are LNHDA and SQIVND (reference sequence). The germline V and J ends were trimmed by 8 bases and 0 bases, with 20 bases remaining between them. CDR3 coding DNA: TGTGCCAGTGGTTGGCTAGGGGCGGGAAATAGCAATCAGCCCCAGCATTTT. Protein product: CASGWLGAGNSNQPQHF.

The chain couples TRBV6-1 to TRBJ1-6; possibly TRBD1 for D (6 bases). The CDR3 consists of 20 residues. Germline V gene sequence: CDR1 MNHNS, CDR2 SASEGT. With 3 bases removed from V and 1 base from J, the gap between germline ends came to 22 bases. The DNA for the CDR3 is TGTGCCAGCAGTGACCCTCCCCCAGGGGAGCGGATATCCTATAATTCACCCCTCCACTTT. This encodes CASSDPPPGERISYNSPLHF.

The chain combines TRBV2 with TRBJ2-7, with 8 nucleotides matching TRBD1. The CDR3 has 17 amino acids. The germline V gene encodes CDR1 SNHLY and CDR2 FYNNEI. V was pared by 5 bases and J by 3 bases, with 15 bases of the junction left unmatched. CDR3 in DNA: TGTGCCAGCAGTTTAGGGTTCTTGGGGACAGGCCTCTACGAGCAGTACTTC. Its translation: CASSLGFLGTGLYEQYF.

The chain has TRBV4-1 and TRBJ1-2; a weak D match, TRBD1 (5 bases). Germline V gene data show CDR1 as MGHRA and CDR2 as YSYEKL. V was cut by 0 bases and J by 2 bases, with 10 bases left in between. The CDR3 has 15 residues. In DNA, the CDR3 is TGCGCCAGCAGCCAAGAGGTCAGGGAGAACTATGGCTACACCTTC. It codes for CASSQEVRENYGYTF.

The chain employs TRBV11-2 and TRBJ1-1, with D hard to call. Germline V gives CDR1 SGHAT, CDR2 FQNNGV. V was cut by 1 base and J by 2 bases, with 11 bases left in between. This CDR3 comprises 15 residues. The CDR3 reads CASSLAPSSNTEAFF. In nucleotides, the CDR3 is TGTGCCAGCAGCTTAGCCCCCAGCTCCAACACTGAAGCTTTCTTT.

The genes are TRBV29-1 and TRBJ1-2, with TRBD1 matching 7 bases. CDR3 length equals 11 residues. V lost 5 bases and J lost 7; bases outside the gene matches: 4. The germline V gene has CDR1 SQVTM and CDR2 ANQGSEA. The CDR3 DNA reads TGCAGCGTTTCGGAGGGGGCTGGCTACACCTTC. Translation gives CSVSEGAGYTF.

The rearrangement joins TRBV5-5 to TRBJ1-3; D may be TRBD1 (5 bases). V gave up 0 bases and J gave up 0 bases, with 7 bases separating them. Germline CDR1 reads SGHKS; CDR2 reads YYEKEE (reference sequence). The CDR3 has 15 residues. This chain's CDR3 is CASSLGGTSGNTIYF. The DNA for the CDR3 is TGTGCCAGCAGCTTGGGGGGGACCTCTGGAAACACCATATATTTT. The variable domain in full, completed from reference TRBV5-5 and TRBJ1-3, reads DAGVTQSPTHLIKTRGQQVTLRCSPISGHKSVSWYQQVLGQGPQFIFQYYEKEERGRGNFPDRFSARQFPNYSSELNVNALLLGDSALYLCASSLGGTSGNTIYFGEGSWLTVV.

This chain uses TRBV9 with TRBJ2-3, with 16 bases identical to TRBD2. Germline V gene sequence: CDR1 SGDLS, CDR2 YYNGEE. This CDR3 region has 17 residues. Losses at the gene ends were 4 bases for V and 4 bases for J; bases not matched to a gene: 6. The CDR3 DNA reads TGTGCCAGCAGCCTGGGACTAGCGGGGGGGAGGGCAGATACGCAGTATTTT. Protein: CASSLGLAGGRADTQYF. Full variable domain (outside the CDR3, taken from reference TRBV9 and TRBJ2-3): DSGVTQTPKHLITATGQRVTLRCSPRSGDLSVYWYQQSLDQGLQFLIQYYNGEERAKGNILERFSAQQFPDLHSELNLSSLELGDSALYFCASSLGLAGGRADTQYFGPGTRLTVL.

The chain combines TRBV29-1 with TRBJ2-7; TRBD1 matches 8 bases. The CDR3 is 14 amino acids. Germline CDR1 and CDR2: SQVTM and ANQGSEA. After removal of 3 bases from V and 0 bases from J, the junction contained 4 bases not matched to a gene. CDR3 in DNA: TGCAGCGTTGAGGACAGGGCCCTCTCCTACGAGCAGTACTTC. Encoded protein: CSVEDRALSYEQYF.

J is TRBJ2-7 and V is TRBV5-6; 9 positions match TRBD2. The V segment lost 5 bases and the J segment 6 bases; nucleotides outside the gene matches: 12. The V gene's germline CDR1 is SGHDT and CDR2 YYEEEE. CDR3 length: 15 residues. The CDR3 DNA reads as TGTGCCAGCAGAAAGCGGGGGGCCCGCCTTGGCGAGCAGTACTTC. Protein product: CASRKRGARLGEQYF.

The chain couples TRBV4-1 to TRBJ2-1, with D unclear. V gave up 1 base and J gave up 4 bases, with 11 bases separating them. Germline V gives CDR1 MGHRA, CDR2 YSYEKL. The CDR3 consists of 15 residues. The CDR3 bases are TGCGCCAGCAGCCAAGGAATAGCCCTATACAATGAGCAGTTCTTC. Protein sequence: CASSQGIALYNEQFF.

The chain is built from TRBV19 and TRBJ1-1, with D perhaps TRBD1 (5 bases). The germline V gene has CDR1 LNHDA and CDR2 SQIVND (reference sequence). V lost 3 bases and J lost 1, with 9 bases in between. The CDR3 is 14 amino acids. CDR3 region: CASSMGQGNTEAFF. The DNA for the CDR3 is TGTGCCAGTAGTATGGGGCAGGGGAACACTGAAGCTTTCTTT.

V gene TRBV7-3 combines with J gene TRBJ2-2; possibly TRBD2 for D (5 bases). The CDR3 totals 13 residues. V was pared by 5 bases and J by 6 bases, with 10 bases between. Per the germline V gene, CDR1 is SGHTA and CDR2 is FQGTGA. CDR3 protein: CASSPGVAGELFF. As DNA, the CDR3 is TGTGCCAGCAGCCCCGGGGTCGCCGGGGAGCTGTTTTTT.

J is TRBJ2-5 and V is TRBV28; a weak D match, TRBD2 (5 bases). Per germline, CDR1 MDHEN and CDR2 SYDVKM. The ends were cut back, 4 bases at V and 6 bases at J, with 30 bases in the middle. This CDR3 has 19 amino acids. The CDR3 reads CASSWTGPAIRDFLKTQYF. CDR3 nucleotides: TGTGCCAGCAGTTGGACGGGCCCGGCGATTCGGGATTTCCTAAAGACCCAGTACTTC.

This clone came up once. The chain recombines TRBV28 with TRBJ1-6; 9 bases are shared with TRBD1. From germline, CDR1 is MDHEN and CDR2 SYDVKM. CDR3 size: 17 residues. Trimming took 5 bases from V and 1 from J; bases not matched to a gene: 6. CDR3: CASSLRDRESYNSPLHF. In DNA, the CDR3 is TGTGCCAGCAGTCTCCGGGACAGGGAGTCCTATAATTCACCCCTCCACTTT.

This chain connects TRBV5-5 to TRBJ2-5, with TRBD1 as a possible D gene (6 bases). V was pared by 3 bases and J by 2 bases, with 14 bases between. Looked up from germline, CDR1 is SGHKS and CDR2 is YYEKEE (reference sequence). The CDR3 runs 15 residues. CDR3 sequence (DNA): TGTGCCAGCAGCTATCCACAGGGACCACAAGAGACCCAGTACTTC. Its translation: CASSYPQGPQETQYF.

This chain uses TRBV4-1 with TRBJ2-1; TRBD2 agrees at 8 bases. Germline loops: CDR1 MGHRA, CDR2 YSYEKL. The CDR3 spans 18 residues. After removal of 8 bases from V and 3 bases from J, the junction contained 18 bases not matched to a gene. CDR3 bases: TGCGCCAGCGGTCCCGGCCTAAGGACTAGCTTTGACTACAATGAGCAGTTCTTC. Its translation is CASGPGLRTSFDYNEQFF.

This chain joins TRBV5-1 and TRBJ2-1, with TRBD1 as a possible D gene (6 bases). The V end lost 0 bases, the J end lost 4 bases, and 11 bases lay between the germline ends. Germline V CDR1 and CDR2: SGHRS, YFSETQ. The CDR3 contains 15 residues. In nucleotides, the CDR3 is TGCGCCAGCAGCTTGGTGGGGGACACTTACAATGAGCAGTTCTTC. Protein product: CASSLVGDTYNEQFF.

This chain connects TRBV7-8 to TRBJ1-6; 7 nucleotides agree with TRBD1. V lost 3 bases to trimming and J lost 7 bases; unmatched junction nucleotides: 6. CDR3 size: 15 residues. Germline CDR1 and CDR2: SGHVS and FQNEAQ. In DNA form, the CDR3 reads TGTGCCAGCAGCTTCTCACAGGGGAGCAATTCACCCCTCCACTTT. Protein product: CASSFSQGSNSPLHF.

For the CDR3, the DNA is TGTGCCAGCAGACGTACAGGGAGCCCAGATACGCAGTATTTT. As protein: CASRRTGSPDTQYF. The V and J genes are TRBV27 and TRBJ2-3, with a possible D match to TRBD1 (6 bases). CDR1 MNHEY and CDR2 SMNVEV come from the germline V gene (reference sequence). The CDR3 has 14 amino acids. V dropped 6 bases and J dropped 4 bases, with 14 bases sitting between them.

Within the sample, this clone is medium-sized (0.01 to 0.1%). This chain connects TRBV14 to TRBJ1-4; D not resolved. This CDR3 region has 14 residues. Trimming shortened V by 4 bases and J by 8 bases, and 14 bases separated the two germline ends. CDR1 is SGHDN, CDR2 FVKESK, per germline. The CDR3 sequence is CASSPRWGGEKLFF. In DNA, the CDR3 is TGTGCCAGCAGCCCGCGTTGGGGTGGGGAAAAACTGTTTTTT.

This CDR3 reads CASSLGGLGASLGGYTF. The CDR3 bases are TGTGCCAGCAGCTTGGGAGGATTGGGGGCCTCATTAGGGGGCTACACCTTC. The rearrangement uses TRBV5-4 and TRBJ1-2; possible D gene TRBD1, 6 bases. Germline V gives CDR1 SGHNT, CDR2 YYREEE (reference sequence). Trimming removed 0 bases from V and 8 bases from J, with 23 bases in between. The CDR3 spans 17 residues.